These 3 T cell receptor beta chains share one sample of origin, sequenced in a study of control samples from healthy donors and cancer patients. Profiling relied on immunoSEQ multiplex PCR, and the TCRdb table lists in-frame clones only, not all of them. The data show more than 70,000 clones, about nine tenths seen once. Sequencing input: PBMCs. The receptors derive from a man between 60 and 70 years old with lung cancer.

The chain recombines TRBV4-1 with TRBJ2-3, with 8 bases matching TRBD2. V lost 1 base to trimming and J lost 3 bases; unmatched junction nucleotides: 6. The CDR3 length is 16 residues. CDR1 is MGHRA and CDR2 is YSYEKL in the germline V gene. This CDR3 is CASSQVPSGGTDTQYF. The CDR3 DNA sequence: TGCGCCAGCAGCCAAGTTCCCAGCGGGGGTACAGATACGCAGTATTTT.

The rearrangement uses TRBV3-1 (or the pseudogene TRBV3-2) and TRBJ1-2; D is undetermined. The CDR3 runs to 14 residues. Germline CDR1 LGHDT, CDR2 YNNKEL (reference sequence). V lost 3 bases to trimming and J lost 2 bases, with 10 bases between them. The DNA for the CDR3 is TGTGCCAGCAGCCACCTATCGCGGAACTATGGCTACACCTTC. Its protein is CASSHLSRNYGYTF.

This clone was detected only a few times. CDR3 in amino acids: CASGLVRDGEGLGSQPQHF. CDR3 DNA: TGTGCTAGTGGTTTGGTCAGGGACGGGGAAGGCTTGGGATCGCAGCCCCAGCATTTT. This chain links TRBV12-5 with TRBJ1-5, with a tentative D call TRBD1 (5 bases). Germline V gene lookup returns CDR1 LGHNT and CDR2 FRNRAP. The CDR3 totals 19 residues. The ends were cut back, 0 bases at V and 7 bases at J, with 25 bases in the middle.